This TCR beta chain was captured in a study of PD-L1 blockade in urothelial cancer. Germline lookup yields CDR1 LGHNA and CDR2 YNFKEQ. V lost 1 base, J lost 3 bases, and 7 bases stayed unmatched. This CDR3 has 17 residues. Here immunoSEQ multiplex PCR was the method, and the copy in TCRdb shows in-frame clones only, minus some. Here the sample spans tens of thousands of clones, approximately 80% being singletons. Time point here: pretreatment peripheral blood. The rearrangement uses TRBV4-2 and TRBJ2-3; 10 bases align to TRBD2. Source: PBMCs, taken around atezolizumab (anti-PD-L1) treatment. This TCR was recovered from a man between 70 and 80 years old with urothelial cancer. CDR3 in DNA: TGTGCCAGCAGCCAAGGCGAAGCGGGAGGGCCGACAGATACGCAGTATTTT. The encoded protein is CASSQGEAGGPTDTQYF.